This entry features one TCR beta chain sequence. Its antigen remains unknown. The sample originates from a study of CD8 T cells in ankylosing spondylitis. Study outcomes and limitations: The clones that were linked to disease were reported to be significantly enriched in matched synovial fluid samples from ankylosing spondylitis patients.

Each CDR3 protein is one row after TCRdb ran MiXCR on the 5' RACE reads. The sample carries 380,000 or so distinct CDR3 sequences, more than 20% recorded once. The CDR3 length is 14 residues. The germline V gene encodes CDR1 SGDLS and CDR2 YYNGEE. Trimming removed 0 bases at V and 8 bases at J, with 12 bases between. The chain joins TRBV9 to TRBJ2-1; D not certain. This receptor was identified in a male donor with ankylosing spondylitis or in good health (not recorded which). Sequencing input: blood, either unsorted or a sorted T cell fraction (not recorded which). The chain's CDR3 is CASSVAFSRDEQFF. The DNA of the CDR3 is TGTGCCAGCAGCGTAGCTTTTAGTAGGGATGAGCAGTTCTTC.